This entry lists 9 T cell receptor beta chains sequenced from one sample in a study of OX40 agonist ivuxolimab in advanced cancers. Clones were read by immunoSEQ multiplex PCR, and TCRdb kept only the in-frame ones, dropping some. The repertoire has some 49,000 clones, about 85% of them found once; the top ten carry 20%. The input for sequencing was CD4+ or CD8+ T cells sorted from blood, taken in a trial of the OX40 agonist ivuxolimab. Receptor source: an adult with an advanced solid tumor such as melanoma, head and neck, liver or kidney cancer.

The chain employs TRBV5-5 and TRBJ1-5; D perhaps matches TRBD1 (6 bases). The CDR3 has 16 residues. CDR1 and CDR2 from the germline V gene are SGHKS and YYEKEE (reference sequence). V dropped 4 bases and J dropped 5 bases, with 19 bases sitting between them. The CDR3: CASSAKHQGLHQPQHF. CDR3 bases: TGTGCCAGCAGCGCTAAACATCAGGGGTTACATCAGCCCCAGCATTTT.

This chain links TRBV28 with TRBJ2-7; no firm D call. Per germline, CDR1 MDHEN and CDR2 SYDVKM. With 8 bases removed from V and 5 bases from J, the gap between germline ends came to 16 bases. The CDR3 covers 13 residues. In DNA form, the CDR3 reads TGTGCCAGCGGTTCGGCGGCCTGGGACGAGCAGTACTTC. Translation gives CASGSAAWDEQYF. The full variable domain, completed using reference TRBV28 and TRBJ2-7, is DVKVTQSSRYLVKRTGEKVFLECVQDMDHENMFWYRQDPGLGLRLIYFSYDVKMKEKGDIPEGYSVSREKKERFSLILESASTNQTSMYLCASGSAAWDEQYFGPGTRLTVT.

By frequency in the sample, this clone is medium-sized. This rearrangement joins TRBV7-6 to TRBJ2-1, with no clear D. Germline V CDR1 and CDR2: SGHVS, FNYEAQ. The ends were cut back, 4 bases at V and 5 bases at J, with 12 bases in the middle. The CDR3 loop spans 14 amino acids. In DNA form, the CDR3 reads TGTGCCAGCAGCTCAACTGACTTTGACAATGAGCAGTTCTTC. As protein: CASSSTDFDNEQFF.

V is TRBV6-5 and J is TRBJ2-3; 8 nucleotides match TRBD1. Per germline, CDR1 MNHEY and CDR2 SVGAGI. The CDR3 totals 14 residues. Germline trimming cut 6 bases from V and 3 bases from J; bases unmatched to any gene: 5. The CDR3 loop is CASSWTGQTDTQYF. The CDR3 region has the DNA TGTGCCAGCAGCTGGACAGGGCAGACAGATACGCAGTATTTT.

In its sample, this clone was seen once. CDR3 protein: CASSAAINQPQHF. The DNA of the CDR3 is TGTGCCAGTTCCGCAGCAATTAATCAGCCCCAGCATTTT. The chain combines TRBV19 with TRBJ1-5; D is ambiguous. Trimming shortened V by 8 bases and J by 4 bases, and 12 bases separated the two germline ends. The CDR3 covers 13 residues. Germline CDR1 and CDR2: LNHDA and SQIVND (reference sequence).

The chain employs TRBV5-8 and TRBJ2-6; D is ambiguous. There are 15 residues in the CDR3. Germline V gene lookup returns CDR1 SGHTS and CDR2 YDEGEE. Trimming stripped 0 bases from V and 2 bases from J, with 6 bases between. CDR3 nucleotides: TGTGCCAGCAGCTTGGGATTTGCTGGGGCCAACGTCCTGACTTTC. This codes for CASSLGFAGANVLTF. Full variable domain (remainder filled in from reference TRBV5-8 and TRBJ2-6): EAGVTQSPTHLIKTRGQQATLRCSPISGHTSVYWYQQALGLGLQFLLWYDEGEERNRGNFPPRFSGRQFPNYSSELNVNALELEDSALYLCASSLGFAGANVLTFGAGSRLTVL.

The rearrangement links TRBV5-1 to TRBJ2-2, with TRBD2 matching over 8 bases. The junction had 11 bases not matched to a gene; V was cut back by 2 bases and J by 2 bases. CDR3 length equals 18 residues. The germline CDR1 and CDR2 sequences are SGHRS and YFSETQ. The CDR3 reads CASSFEAGGFTNTGELFF. The CDR3, as DNA: TGCGCCAGCAGCTTTGAGGCGGGGGGCTTCACTAACACCGGGGAGCTGTTTTTT.

The V gene is TRBV27, the J gene TRBJ2-1; weak D call: TRBD2 (7 bases). V was trimmed by 0 bases and J by 9 bases, leaving 12 bases between them. CDR3 length: 14 residues. CDR1 MNHEY and CDR2 SMNVEV come from the germline V gene (reference sequence). The CDR3 bases are TGTGCCAGCAGTTTATCGGGGGGCGGGGGTGAGCAGTTCTTC. Its translation: CASSLSGGGGEQFF.

V gene TRBV30 combines with J gene TRBJ1-2, with D possibly being TRBD1 (5 bases). Trimming stripped 1 base from V and 0 bases from J, with 12 bases between. Germline lookup yields CDR1 GTSNPN and CDR2 SVGIG (reference sequence). This CDR3 has 15 residues. The chain's CDR3 is CAWSAGAGTNYGYTF. In DNA, the CDR3 is TGTGCCTGGAGTGCTGGGGCAGGCACTAACTATGGCTACACCTTC.